These 19 T cell receptor beta chains were sequenced from one sample in a study of T-cell memory formation after mild COVID-19. A single record per CDR3 protein comes from TCRdb applying MiXCR to the 5' RACE reads. The sample has under 300,000 distinct CDR3 sequences, about 17% seen once. The sequenced sample was PBMCs or a T cell subset sorted from them (not recorded which). The receptors shown here come from a young man who had mild COVID-19 (a few samples of this study predate the infection). Cell type and time point are not known.

J is TRBJ2-5 and V is TRBV6-2 or TRBV6-3; D remains unclear. V was trimmed by 6 bases and J by 0 bases, leaving 14 bases between them. CDR1 and CDR2 (germline): MNHEY, SVGEGT. CDR3 length: 15 residues. The CDR3 loop is CASSSQDQYQETQYF. In nucleotides, the CDR3 is TGTGCCAGCAGCTCCCAAGATCAGTACCAAGAGACCCAGTACTTC.

The chain links TRBV10-3 to TRBJ2-1, with D perhaps TRBD2 (5 bases). This CDR3 is 12 amino acids long. Germline CDR1 and CDR2: ENHRY and SYGVKD. Trimming took 10 bases from V and 9 from J, leaving 16 bases between them. CDR3 coding DNA: TGTGCCACCAACCCGGGGTATAGTGAGCAGTTCTTC. As protein: CATNPGYSEQFF.

The chain uses TRBV10-2 and TRBJ2-1, with 7 bases matching TRBD2. The trim removed 8 bases at V and 4 bases at J, leaving 5 bases unmatched. CDR1 WSHSY and CDR2 SAAADI come from the germline V gene. CDR3 size: 13 residues. CDR3 DNA sequence: TGCGCCAGCGGGGAGGGACCATACAATGAGCAGTTCTTC. Translating it yields CASGEGPYNEQFF.

The rearrangement joins TRBV7-3 to TRBJ1-1; D is undetermined. Between the trimmed V and J ends, which lost 6 bases and 4 bases, there was a span of 18 bases. The CDR3 consists of 15 residues. Germline CDR1 and CDR2: SGHTA and FQGTGA. CDR3 sequence reads: CASSFGEGDGTEAFF. CDR3 nucleotide sequence: TGTGCCAGCAGTTTCGGGGAGGGTGATGGCACTGAAGCTTTCTTT.

In this sample, this clonotype turned up a few times. This chain joins TRBV18 and TRBJ2-7; no clear D. The CDR3 extends over 13 amino acids. The ends were cut back, 3 bases at V and 1 base at J, with 7 bases in the middle. Germline V CDR1 and CDR2: KGHSH, LQKENI. The DNA of the CDR3 is TGTGCCAGCTCACCGACTGAGTCCTACGAGCAGTACGTC. Encoded protein: CASSPTESYEQYV.

This clonotype was observed a few times. The chain links TRBV29-1 to TRBJ1-4; 9 bases are shared with TRBD1. V was clipped by 7 bases and J by 5 bases; unmatched bases: 5. The CDR3 is 13 amino acids. The germline V gene has CDR1 SQVTM and CDR2 ANQGSEA. CDR3 region: CSAGTGMNEKLFF. CDR3 nucleotide sequence: TGCAGCGCCGGGACAGGGATGAATGAAAAACTGTTTTTT.

This chain uses TRBV10-3 with TRBJ1-6; D might be TRBD1 (6 bases). The CDR3 totals 17 residues. Germline V lookup: CDR1 ENHRY, CDR2 SYGVKD. Trimming stripped 5 bases from V and 7 bases from J, with 21 bases between. CDR3 region: CAISYRAPFLENSPLHF. The DNA of the CDR3 is TGTGCCATCAGTTACAGGGCACCTTTTTTAGAAAATTCACCCCTCCACTTT.

V usage is TRBV7-9 and J usage is TRBJ1-1; tentatively, D is TRBD1 (6 bases). The length of the CDR3 is 12 residues. Looked up from germline, CDR1 is SEHNR and CDR2 is FQNEAQ (reference sequence). The ends were cut back, 5 bases at V and 4 bases at J, with 8 bases in the middle. The CDR3 DNA sequence: TGTGCCAGCAGCAAACAGGGCACTGAAGCTTTCTTT. As protein: CASSKQGTEAFF.

This clonotype was detected a few times. The rearrangement uses TRBV18 and TRBJ2-1; D ambiguous. This CDR3 has 15 residues. Trimming took 3 bases from V and 5 from J, leaving 14 bases between them. Germline CDR1 is KGHSH and CDR2 is LQKENI. The CDR3 region has the DNA TGTGCCAGCTCACCGGAGCCGGGTCTGGACAATGAGCAGTTCTTC. Its translation is CASSPEPGLDNEQFF.

This clonotype came up a few times. The rearrangement uses TRBV6-4 and TRBJ2-5; possibly TRBD2 for D (7 bases). Per the germline V gene, CDR1 is MRHNA and CDR2 is SNTAGT. V lost 6 bases, J lost 5 bases, and 19 bases lay in between. The length of the CDR3 is 15 residues. DNA for the CDR3: TGTGCCAGCAGCGTTTCGCGGGGGCCCCGGGAGACCCAGTACTTC. Amino acids: CASSVSRGPRETQYF.

This clonotype was recorded a few times. V is TRBV5-1 and J is TRBJ1-2, with 11 nucleotides matching TRBD1. Germline lookup yields CDR1 SGHRS and CDR2 YFSETQ. The V and J ends lost 0 bases and 1 base, in that order; junction bases with no gene match: 5. There are 17 residues in the CDR3. This CDR3 reads CASSLGWTGGLNYGYTF. For the CDR3, the DNA is TGCGCCAGCAGCTTGGGTTGGACAGGGGGCCTTAACTATGGCTACACCTTC.

The CDR3 spells CASSLIRGNTIYF. The CDR3 DNA sequence: TGTGCCAGCAGCTTGATCAGGGGAAACACCATATATTTT. This chain uses TRBV7-3 with TRBJ1-3; no clear D. CDR1 is SGHTA, CDR2 FQGTGA, per germline. The V end was cut by 3 bases, the J end by 4 bases, with 7 bases between. The length of the CDR3 is 13 residues.

This clonotype has only a few counts. As DNA, the CDR3 is TGCGCCAGCAGCCGATCTCTTGGAGGTCTCCTCTACGAGCAGTACTTC. As protein: CASSRSLGGLLYEQYF. The chain joins TRBV5-1 to TRBJ2-7, with D maybe TRBD2 (5 bases). V lost 4 bases, J lost 3 bases, and 20 bases lay in between. This CDR3 has 16 residues. The germline gives CDR1 SGHRS, CDR2 YFSETQ.

This chain uses TRBV20-1 with TRBJ1-3; 9 bases map to TRBD1. J gave up 3 bases and V 5 bases, and 5 bases lay outside the gene matches. Germline assignment: CDR1 DFQATT and CDR2 SNEGSKA (reference sequence). The CDR3 totals 14 residues. The CDR3 loop is CSASQGAGGNTIYF. CDR3 in DNA: TGCAGTGCTTCACAGGGGGCCGGTGGAAACACCATATATTTT.

This clonotype has just one count. The V gene is TRBV9, the J gene TRBJ1-5; TRBD1 agrees at 7 bases. This CDR3 has 15 residues. V shed 0 bases, J shed 6 bases, and the junction held 6 bases outside the gene matches. Per the germline V gene, CDR1 is SGDLS and CDR2 is YYNGEE. The CDR3 sequence is CASSVDGQGGQPQHF. For the CDR3, the DNA is TGTGCCAGCAGCGTAGACGGCCAGGGGGGTCAGCCCCAGCATTTT.

This clonotype has at least ten counts. This chain uses TRBV7-8 with TRBJ2-5; a possible D gene is TRBD2 (6 bases). The CDR3 length is 15 residues. Between the trimmed V and J ends, which lost 0 bases and 9 bases, there was a span of 17 bases. Germline CDR1 is SGHVS and CDR2 is FQNEAQ. The CDR3 nucleotides are TGTGCCAGCAGCTTAGCGCGGGACGCCCCGGGGGCCCAGTACTTC. Its translation: CASSLARDAPGAQYF.

This clonotype was seen a few times. The chain links TRBV6-2 or TRBV6-3 to TRBJ1-2; D unclear. Germline CDR1 reads MNHEY; CDR2 reads SVGEGT. CDR3 size: 11 residues. V lost 1 base and J 6 bases, leaving 3 bases between the germline ends. The CDR3 nucleotides read TGTGCCAGCAGTTACTGGGATGGCTACACCTTC. This gives the protein CASSYWDGYTF.

This chain joins TRBV5-1 and TRBJ2-3; D is unresolved. The ends were cut back, 3 bases at V and 2 bases at J, with 10 bases in the middle. Looked up from germline, CDR1 is SGHRS and CDR2 is YFSETQ. The CDR3 runs to 14 residues. The CDR3 coding sequence is TGCGCCAGCAGCTGGATTGGAAACACAGATACGCAGTATTTT. The encoded protein is CASSWIGNTDTQYF.

The genes are TRBV9 and TRBJ2-5, with a possible D match to TRBD2 (6 bases). Deletions cut 4 bases from V and 7 bases from J, with 20 bases between. The CDR3 length is 15 residues. Germline V CDR1 and CDR2: SGDLS, YYNGEE. The CDR3 DNA sequence: TGTGCCAGCAGCCGTTCTGGGGGGACTTTCGGGACCCAGTACTTC. It translates to CASSRSGGTFGTQYF.